The entry that follows covers one T cell receptor (beta chain) sequence. As yet, its antigen is unknown. Method: immunoSEQ multiplex PCR; TCRdb's copy keeps in-frame clones and lacks some. The top ten hold about 1.2% of the sample, which has 60,000 to 70,000 clones, 75% to 90% seen once. The sample comes from a study of OX40 agonist ivuxolimab in advanced cancers. Overall study: Patients' therapy was ivuxolimab, an antibody that acts as an agonist of OX40 (CD134).

This CDR3 spans 16 amino acids. Germline CDR1 reads SGHKS; CDR2 reads YYEKEE (reference sequence). V gave up 4 bases and J gave up 2 bases; unmatched junction bases: 12. General study results and limits: There was clonal expansion of CD4+ and CD8+ blood T cells by week 6 at 0.1 to 3.0 mg/kg. Which antigen the expanded peripheral T cells recognized is unknown. Also present in some nonresponders was a low level of normalized T-cell clonal expansion.

The receptor was isolated from an adult with an advanced solid tumor such as melanoma, head and neck, liver or kidney cancer. The sample in question was CD4+ or CD8+ T cells sorted from blood, obtained in a trial of the OX40 agonist ivuxolimab. This rearrangement joins TRBV5-5 to TRBJ2-7; 7 bases are shared with TRBD1. CDR3 loop: CASSPLGGRWAYEQYF. The CDR3 DNA follows: TGTGCCAGCAGCCCTTTAGGGGGCAGGTGGGCCTACGAGCAGTACTTC. Combining the CDR3 with reference TRBV5-5 and TRBJ2-7 gives the whole variable domain DAGVTQSPTHLIKTRGQQVTLRCSPISGHKSVSWYQQVLGQGPQFIFQYYEKEERGRGNFPDRFSARQFPNYSSELNVNALLLGDSALYLCASSPLGGRWAYEQYFGPGTRLTVT.